The present entry profiles one TCR beta chain with its context. This CDR3 has 13 residues. V trimming: 7 bases; J trimming: 7 bases; junction bases outside the gene matches: 6. Germline lookup yields CDR1 LNHDA and CDR2 SQIVND (reference sequence). This record belongs to a study of blood T cell repertoires in COVID-19. Profiled with immunoSEQ multiplex PCR; TCRdb holds only in-frame clones, not every one. The sample contains about 320,000 clones, around 90% of which appear only once. The sample comprised PBMCs or T cells enriched from blood (not recorded which). This TCR was sampled from a man aged 55 to 70 who had recovered from COVID-19. The chain joins TRBV19 to TRBJ1-5; 8 positions agree with TRBD1. The CDR3 protein is CASTWTGSQPQHF. The CDR3 nucleotides are TGTGCCAGTACCTGGACAGGGAGCCAGCCCCAGCATTTT.